The 32 T cell receptor beta chains reported below all come from one sample, sequenced in a study of human CD8 memory T cell subsets. The authors made TCR beta libraries using UMI-labeled 5' RACE. TCRdb reanalyzed the 5' RACE reads, giving one entry per CDR3 protein sequence and no DNA. In total, the table holds roughly 4,700 distinct CDR3 sequences. Material: CD8+ T cells from PBMCs. The receptors here all came from a human donor in good health.

CDR3: CASSYSAAGGYGYTF. The V gene is TRBV6-2 or TRBV6-3, the J gene TRBJ1-2; TCRdb proposes TRBD1, but this gene call is untestable without DNA. Per the germline V gene, CDR1 is MNHEY and CDR2 is SVGEGT. The CDR3 has 15 amino acids.

The rearrangement uses TRBV25-1 and TRBJ2-1; absent DNA, TCRdb's TRBD2 call cannot be checked. Per germline, CDR1 MGHDK and CDR2 SYGVNS. This CDR3 has 16 amino acids. CDR3 loop: CASSEPGTPKDNEQFF.

The rearrangement links TRBV6-1 to TRBJ2-1; TCRdb reports TRBD1, a call that lacks DNA to check it against. The CDR3 has 14 residues. Germline V gene data show CDR1 as MNHNS and CDR2 as SASEGT. CDR3 sequence reads: CASSPGQGADEQFF.

The J gene is TRBJ2-1, the V gene TRBV6-5; TCRdb's D call, TRBD2, is unchecked because there is no DNA. Looked up from germline, CDR1 is MNHEY and CDR2 is SVGAGI. This CDR3 is 15 amino acids long. The CDR3 is CASSYEPTEAHEQFF.

The V call is TRBV25-1, the J call TRBJ1-5; with no DNA, the TCRdb D assignment of TRBD1 cannot be verified. The CDR3 spans 14 residues. From germline, CDR1 is MGHDK and CDR2 SYGVNS. This chain's CDR3 is CASSEGRGHQPQHF. The full variable domain, with the rest looked up from reference TRBV25-1 and TRBJ1-5, is EADIYQTPRYLVIGTGKKITLECSQTMGHDKMYWYQQDPGMELHLIHYSYGVNSTEKGDLSSESTVSRIRTEHFPLTLESARPSHTSQYLCASSEGRGHQPQHFGDGTRLSIL.

The gene calls are TRBV6-4 and TRBJ2-3; the D gene TCRdb calls, TRBD2, cannot be checked with no DNA. The CDR3 has 16 amino acids. CDR1 is MRHNA, CDR2 SNTAGT, per germline. CDR3 protein: CASSDSGSGSTDTQYF.

This clonotype is called large based on its frequency. The CDR3 reads CASSQELGEPGELFF. The J gene is TRBJ2-2, the V gene TRBV4-3. In germline, CDR1 is LGHNA, CDR2 YSLEER. The CDR3 is 15 residues long.

Measured by frequency, this clonotype is medium-sized (0.01 to 0.1%). This chain's CDR3 is CASSEGESETQYF. V is TRBV6-4 and J is TRBJ2-5; TCRdb outputs TRBD1, but without DNA this stays unchecked. CDR3 length: 13 residues. CDR1 is MRHNA, CDR2 SNTAGT, per germline.

Measured by frequency, this clonotype is large. The CDR3 spells CASKEGVRPEQFF. The genes are TRBV27 and TRBJ2-1; there is no DNA to check the TCRdb D call of TRBD1. The CDR3 extends over 13 amino acids. Germline V CDR1 and CDR2: MNHEY, SMNVEV (reference sequence).

The chain links TRBV30 to TRBJ1-5. This CDR3 is built from 14 residues. Germline loops: CDR1 GTSNPN, CDR2 SVGIG (reference sequence). The CDR3 loop is CAWSQRQEYQPQHF.

The V gene is TRBV20-1, the J gene TRBJ1-6; the D gene TCRdb calls, TRBD1, cannot be checked with no DNA. The CDR3 has 15 amino acids. The germline V gene encodes CDR1 DFQATT and CDR2 SNEGSKA (reference sequence). The CDR3: CSARDILTDNSPLHF.

This clonotype is deemed medium-sized (0.01 to 0.1%) by its frequency. The chain couples TRBV20-1 to TRBJ2-1; lacking DNA, the TRBD1 call made by TCRdb goes unchecked. The CDR3 is 15 amino acids. Germline V gene data show CDR1 as DFQATT and CDR2 as SNEGSKA (reference sequence). The CDR3 sequence is CSASTGGASYNEQFF.

The chain is built from TRBV6-4 and TRBJ2-2; TCRdb's D call of TRBD2 is untestable without DNA. The germline CDR1 and CDR2 sequences are MRHNA and SNTAGT. CDR3 length: 15 residues. The CDR3 is CASSALAENTGELFF.

This clonotype is classed as medium-sized by frequency. The chain links TRBV10-3 to TRBJ1-4. Germline loops: CDR1 ENHRY, CDR2 SYGVKD. This CDR3 has 14 residues. CDR3 region: CAISEEGRGEKLFF.

The chain's CDR3 is CASSYLDSGANVLTF. J is TRBJ2-6 and V is TRBV6-2 or TRBV6-3. From germline, CDR1 is MNHEY and CDR2 SVGEGT. CDR3 length equals 15 residues.

This chain connects TRBV4-2 to TRBJ2-2; TCRdb's assignment of TRBD1 cannot be checked, as there is no DNA. This CDR3 has 15 amino acids. Per germline, CDR1 LGHNA and CDR2 YNFKEQ. The CDR3 spells CASSLRQENTGELFF.

This clonotype is labeled medium-sized based on frequency. V is TRBV6-4 and J is TRBJ1-2. Per germline, CDR1 MRHNA and CDR2 SNTAGT. This CDR3 is 14 amino acids long. The CDR3 loop reads CASSDSMRGYGYTF.

The chain employs TRBV6-5 and TRBJ2-6; TCRdb's assignment of TRBD1 cannot be checked, as there is no DNA. The CDR3 sequence is 16 residues long. Germline V gene lookup returns CDR1 MNHEY and CDR2 SVGAGI. CDR3 sequence: CASSQTGASGANVLTF.

This CDR3 is CASSAVGGQGDQPQHF. The chain is built from TRBV6-4 and TRBJ1-5; with no DNA, the TCRdb D assignment of TRBD1 cannot be verified. Germline CDR1 and CDR2: MRHNA and SNTAGT. This CDR3 is built from 16 residues.

V usage is TRBV6-2 or TRBV6-3 and J usage is TRBJ2-2; lacking DNA, the TRBD2 call made by TCRdb goes unchecked. The germline V gene encodes CDR1 MNHEY and CDR2 SVGEGT. This CDR3 has 14 amino acids. CDR3 residues: CASSVTELTGELFF.

The rearrangement uses TRBV20-1 and TRBJ2-1. Germline CDR1 reads DFQATT; CDR2 reads SNEGSKA (reference sequence). The CDR3 covers 13 residues. The CDR3 is CSARDLEHNEQFF.

This chain links TRBV4-2 with TRBJ1-6. Germline V lookup: CDR1 LGHNA, CDR2 YNFKEQ. The CDR3 is made up of 16 amino acids. CDR3 sequence reads: CASSQEGGAGSSPLHF.

The gene calls are TRBV7-3 and TRBJ2-7; TCRdb gives TRBD1 as the D gene, but with no DNA this cannot be confirmed. The CDR3 is made up of 15 amino acids. The germline CDR1 and CDR2 sequences are SGHTA and FQGTGA. This chain's CDR3 is CASSLTTGGAYEQYF.

The chain joins TRBV3-1 to TRBJ2-1. CDR3 size: 15 residues. CDR1 and CDR2 from the germline V gene are LGHDT and YNNKEL (reference sequence). This CDR3 is CASSQDLDPINEQFF.

This clonotype shows up as medium-sized by frequency. V usage is TRBV20-1 and J usage is TRBJ2-7; TCRdb's assignment of TRBD2 cannot be checked, as there is no DNA. The CDR3 has 14 amino acids. Germline lookup yields CDR1 DFQATT and CDR2 SNEGSKA (reference sequence). The CDR3 is CSARGLAGDSEQYF.

Its frequency marks this clonotype as medium-sized. The chain employs TRBV15 and TRBJ2-7; no DNA is available, so the TRBD1 call from TCRdb remains unchecked. The CDR3 contains 15 residues. CDR1 and CDR2 from the germline V gene are LNHNV and YYDKDF (reference sequence). The CDR3 loop is CATSRAEDTAYEQYF.

The chain has TRBV10-3 and TRBJ2-4; the TCRdb D gene call, TRBD2, has no DNA to confirm it. The CDR3 consists of 14 residues. Germline assignment: CDR1 ENHRY and CDR2 SYGVKD. CDR3 amino acids: CAIRPDLAKNIQYF.

Measured by frequency, this clonotype is medium-sized (0.01 to 0.1%). This rearrangement joins TRBV20-1 to TRBJ2-3; the D gene TCRdb calls, TRBD2, cannot be checked with no DNA. Looked up from germline, CDR1 is DFQATT and CDR2 is SNEGSKA (reference sequence). This CDR3 spans 19 amino acids. CDR3 amino acids: CSAPGVGGLAGGPSDTQYF.

This clonotype shows up as large by frequency. The J gene is TRBJ2-2, the V gene TRBV20-1; TCRdb calls TRBD1, which cannot be checked without DNA. The CDR3 consists of 15 residues. The germline V gene has CDR1 DFQATT and CDR2 SNEGSKA (reference sequence). The CDR3 sequence: CSAREFGAEAGELFF.

The chain recombines TRBV4-2 with TRBJ1-6; TCRdb's D gene call, TRBD1, goes unchecked for lack of DNA. The germline gives CDR1 LGHNA, CDR2 YNFKEQ. The CDR3 has 17 amino acids. The CDR3 sequence: CASSQDLGGRNSSPLHF.

By frequency, this clonotype registers medium-sized. This chain links TRBV4-1 with TRBJ2-7; the TRBD1 assignment by TCRdb is unverifiable without DNA. Looked up from germline, CDR1 is MGHRA and CDR2 is YSYEKL. This CDR3 has 16 residues. CDR3 in amino acids: CASSQDQGQPSYEQYF.

The CDR3: CSAKSLAGESYNEQFF. This sequence joins TRBV20-1 and TRBJ2-1; TCRdb picks TRBD2, but there is no DNA to check that call. There are 16 residues in the CDR3. CDR1 is DFQATT, CDR2 SNEGSKA, per germline (reference sequence).